This passage covers 23 T cell receptor beta chains from one sample sequenced in a study of shared clonotypes between healthy human individuals. TCRdb keeps only in-frame clones here, not all; method: immunoSEQ multiplex PCR. The table lists about 750,000 clones, around 93% of them singletons. In the naive CD8 group, cells lacked CD45RO and were positively selected for CCR7, so terminally differentiated effector memory CD45RA+ cells were left out. Source material: naive CD8+ T cells sorted from blood. All receptors come from a man aged 30-40 years in good health.

The rearrangement links TRBV23-1 to TRBJ2-7; 11 nucleotides match TRBD2. TRBV23-1 falls under the ORF class, with uncertain function. The CDR3 consists of 16 residues. V gave up 2 bases and J gave up 12 bases; unmatched junction bases: 15. CDR3 sequence: CASSQVEAGLAGQLYF. The CDR3 coding sequence is TGCGCCAGCAGTCAAGTGGAGGCAGGACTAGCGGGCCAACTGTACTTC.

The chain couples TRBV4-3 to TRBJ2-1; 7 nucleotides match TRBD2. V trimming: 0 bases; J trimming: 0 bases; junction bases outside the gene matches: 14. The CDR3 has 20 residues. Germline V gives CDR1 LGHNA, CDR2 YSLEER. DNA of the CDR3: TGCGCCAGCAGCCAAGATGAGGGACCTAGCGGTTCGAGCTCCTACAATGAGCAGTTCTTC. Amino acids: CASSQDEGPSGSSSYNEQFF.

The V call is TRBV4-1, the J call TRBJ2-7; possibly TRBD2 for D (5 bases). V was trimmed by 2 bases and J by 7 bases, leaving 15 bases between them. Germline CDR1 reads MGHRA; CDR2 reads YSYEKL. The CDR3 totals 14 residues. DNA for the CDR3: TGCGCCAGCAGCCAACTACCCACGGAGCGGGAGCAGTACTTC. This sequence encodes CASSQLPTEREQYF.

This sequence joins TRBV5-5 and TRBJ2-7; D tentatively fits TRBD1 or TRBD2 (5 bases each). The CDR3 is 16 amino acids. CDR1 is SGHKS and CDR2 is YYEKEE in the germline V gene (reference sequence). V was clipped by 3 bases and J by 3 bases, with 19 bases between them. The CDR3 region is CASSSKESGRFYEQYF. CDR3 nucleotide sequence: TGTGCCAGCAGCTCCAAAGAATCGGGACGGTTCTACGAGCAGTACTTC.

V and J are TRBV6-5 and TRBJ2-7; D is uncertain. Trimming stripped 4 bases from V and 2 bases from J, with 3 bases between. This CDR3 spans 11 amino acids. Germline V lookup: CDR1 MNHEY, CDR2 SVGAGI. The CDR3 DNA reads as TGTGCCAGCAGTTCTCCCTACGAGCAGTACTTC. It specifies CASSSPYEQYF.

V usage is TRBV14 and J usage is TRBJ2-5, with 9 bases fitting TRBD1. Germline V gives CDR1 SGHDN, CDR2 FVKESK. Trimming cost V 1 base and J 2 bases; bases outside gene matches: 5. The CDR3 is 16 amino acids. In DNA, the CDR3 is TGTGCCAGCAGCCAAGGGGGACAGGGTTGGCAAGAGACCCAGTACTTC. Amino acid sequence: CASSQGGQGWQETQYF. Together with reference TRBV14 and TRBJ2-5, the CDR3 gives the full variable domain: EAGVTQFPSHSVIEKGQTVTLRCDPISGHDNLYWYRRVMGKEIKFLLHFVKESKQDESGMPNNRFLAERTGGTYSTLKVQPAELEDSGVYFCASSQGGQGWQETQYFGPGTRLLVL.

V gene TRBV5-1 combines with J gene TRBJ2-5; 10 bases fit TRBD2. Germline V gene lookup returns CDR1 SGHRS and CDR2 YFSETQ. The CDR3 length is 15 residues. V shed 0 bases and J 5 bases; nucleotides not matched to a gene: 4. In DNA form, the CDR3 reads TGCGCCAGCAGCTTGGATTCTAGCGGGAGTGAGACCCAGTACTTC. Translation gives CASSLDSSGSETQYF.

The chain couples TRBV11-2 to TRBJ2-7; 7 bases match TRBD1. Germline loops: CDR1 SGHAT, CDR2 FQNNGV. The V and J ends lost 0 bases and 3 bases, in that order; junction bases with no gene match: 17. The CDR3 totals 19 residues. The CDR3 protein is CASSLDTGYRTGAFYEQYF. The CDR3 DNA follows: TGTGCCAGCAGCTTAGACACCGGGTATCGGACAGGCGCCTTCTACGAGCAGTACTTC.

This chain uses TRBV11-3 with TRBJ2-7, with D hard to call. The CDR3 loop spans 13 amino acids. Between the trimmed V and J ends, which lost 1 base and 3 bases, there was a span of 7 bases. The germline V gene encodes CDR1 SGHNT and CDR2 YENEEA. CDR3: CASSLAVGYEQYF. The DNA of the CDR3 is TGTGCCAGCAGCTTAGCAGTGGGCTACGAGCAGTACTTC.

The chain couples TRBV11-2 to TRBJ2-1, with TRBD1 as a possible D gene (5 bases). This CDR3 spans 19 amino acids. Deletions cut 0 bases from V and 5 bases from J, with 23 bases between. The germline V gene encodes CDR1 SGHAT and CDR2 FQNNGV. This CDR3 is CASSLDHWGYSARDNEQFF. DNA of the CDR3: TGTGCCAGCAGCTTAGATCATTGGGGCTACTCGGCAAGGGACAATGAGCAGTTCTTC.

The V and J genes are TRBV27 and TRBJ1-1; possible D gene TRBD1, 6 bases. The CDR3 consists of 14 residues. CDR1 and CDR2 from the germline V gene are MNHEY and SMNVEV (reference sequence). V was clipped by 5 bases and J by 1 base, with 11 bases between them. CDR3 DNA sequence: TGTGCCAGCAGTCTACAGGGTGCGAACACTGAAGCTTTCTTT. Translation gives CASSLQGANTEAFF.

This clone has ten or more counts. V is TRBV2 and J is TRBJ2-7; 11 nucleotides align to TRBD2. V was pared by 5 bases and J by 4 bases, with 7 bases of the junction left unmatched. Germline values: CDR1 SNHLY, CDR2 FYNNEI. The length of the CDR3 is 15 residues. The CDR3 here is CASSQLPSGRYEQYF. The CDR3 DNA is TGTGCCAGCAGTCAACTACCTAGCGGGAGGTACGAGCAGTACTTC.

The J gene is TRBJ2-2, the V gene TRBV4-1; D gene uncertain. Germline V CDR1 and CDR2: MGHRA, YSYEKL. V was cut by 4 bases and J by 6 bases, with 12 bases left in between. This CDR3 has 14 residues. CDR3 bases: TGCGCCAGCAGCCCAGGACCGCAATCCGGGGAGCTGTTTTTT. Translation gives CASSPGPQSGELFF.

This clone was counted a single time. The J gene is TRBJ2-7, the V gene TRBV28; 7 bases align to TRBD2. Germline-derived CDR1 and CDR2 are MDHEN and SYDVKM. Unmatched junction bases numbered 12, after V lost 7 bases and J lost 6 bases. This CDR3 is 14 amino acids long. The CDR3 loop reads CASNLRGVIGEQYF. DNA of the CDR3: TGTGCCAGCAACCTACGGGGGGTTATCGGCGAGCAGTACTTC.

The chain recombines TRBV10-3 with TRBJ1-5, with D unclear. V lost 6 bases to trimming and J lost 1 base, with 16 bases between them. The CDR3 covers 16 residues. Germline loops: CDR1 ENHRY, CDR2 SYGVKD. In DNA form, the CDR3 reads TGTGCCATCAGCGACGGCGCCATTAGAAGCAATCAGCCCCAGCATTTT. It is translated as CAISDGAIRSNQPQHF.

This rearrangement joins TRBV5-1 to TRBJ2-1; 7 nucleotides align to TRBD2. Germline assignment: CDR1 SGHRS and CDR2 YFSETQ. CDR3 length equals 16 residues. The V and J ends lost 4 bases and 8 bases, in that order; junction bases with no gene match: 15. CDR3 amino acids: CASSTQLGRAADEQFF. The CDR3 DNA is TGCGCCAGCAGCACCCAACTAGGGAGGGCCGCTGATGAGCAGTTCTTC.

The gene calls are TRBV10-2 and TRBJ2-7; TRBD1 agrees at 11 bases. Trimming took 8 bases from V and 0 from J; bases not matched to a gene: 9. CDR3 size: 16 residues. Germline loops: CDR1 WSHSY, CDR2 SAAADI. Here the CDR3 reads CASGQGAPTRSYEQYF. DNA of the CDR3: TGCGCCAGCGGACAGGGGGCACCCACTCGCTCCTACGAGCAGTACTTC.

The chain combines TRBV6-1 with TRBJ1-3, with D possibly TRBD1 on 6 matching bases. The CDR3 runs to 17 residues. With 4 bases removed from V and 0 bases from J, the gap between germline ends came to 16 bases. Germline V gene lookup returns CDR1 MNHNS and CDR2 SASEGT. CDR3 DNA: TGTGCCAGCAGTGGGGGGGCGACCGCTAACTCTGGAAACACCATATATTTT. As protein: CASSGGATANSGNTIYF.

This chain joins TRBV5-1 and TRBJ1-1; 10 bases fit TRBD1. This CDR3 region has 18 residues. The V gene end was trimmed by 4 bases and the J gene end by 1 base; junction bases not matched to a gene: 13. CDR1 is SGHRS, CDR2 YFSETQ, per germline. The CDR3 sequence is CASSRSPGQGFGNTEAFF. In DNA form, the CDR3 reads TGCGCCAGCAGCCGCAGTCCGGGACAGGGGTTCGGGAACACTGAAGCTTTCTTT.

J is TRBJ2-3 and V is TRBV27; 7 bases line up with TRBD2. V trimming: 2 bases; J trimming: 6 bases; junction bases outside the gene matches: 8. CDR1 is MNHEY and CDR2 is SMNVEV in the germline V gene (reference sequence). The CDR3 covers 15 residues. CDR3 nucleotide sequence: TGTGCCAGCAGTTTAATTGGCGGGAGCGGGGATACGCAGTATTTT. Amino acids: CASSLIGGSGDTQYF.

The V call is TRBV19, the J call TRBJ1-4, with 8 positions matching TRBD1. CDR1 and CDR2 from the germline V gene are LNHDA and SQIVND (reference sequence). V lost 3 bases and J lost 8; bases outside the gene matches: 5. The CDR3 contains 14 residues. As DNA, the CDR3 is TGTGCCAGTAGTATCGGCAGGGGGCGCGAAAAACTGTTTTTT. Encoded protein: CASSIGRGREKLFF.

The chain carries TRBV28 and TRBJ2-7, with 7 bases fitting TRBD1. Trimming at V came to 10 bases and at J to 0 bases, leaving 6 bases not matched to a gene. This CDR3 has 13 amino acids. Germline-derived CDR1 and CDR2 are MDHEN and SYDVKM. CDR3 DNA: TGTGCCACTTCATGGGACAGCTCCTACGAGCAGTACTTC. The encoded protein is CATSWDSSYEQYF.

The chain joins TRBV7-9 to TRBJ2-5; TRBD2 matches 10 bases. The V gene end was trimmed by 5 bases and the J gene end by 1 base; junction bases not matched to a gene: 7. The CDR3 consists of 16 residues. Germline CDR1 reads SEHNR; CDR2 reads FQNEAQ (reference sequence). CDR3 nucleotides: TGTGCCAGCAGCCGGAGCGGGAGGGACGGCCAAGAGACCCAGTACTTC. It specifies CASSRSGRDGQETQYF.